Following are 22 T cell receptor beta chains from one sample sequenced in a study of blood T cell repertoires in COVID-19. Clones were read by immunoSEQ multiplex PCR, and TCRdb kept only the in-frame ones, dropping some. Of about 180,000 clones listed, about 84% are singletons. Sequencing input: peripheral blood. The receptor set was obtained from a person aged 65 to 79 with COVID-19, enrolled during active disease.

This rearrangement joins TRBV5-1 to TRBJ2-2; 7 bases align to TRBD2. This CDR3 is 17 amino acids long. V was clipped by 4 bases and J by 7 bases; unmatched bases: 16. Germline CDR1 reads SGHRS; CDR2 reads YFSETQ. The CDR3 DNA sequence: TGCGCCAGCAGCCGGGACCTGGCGGGAGTTGGGAACGGGGAGCTGTTTTTT. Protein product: CASSRDLAGVGNGELFF.

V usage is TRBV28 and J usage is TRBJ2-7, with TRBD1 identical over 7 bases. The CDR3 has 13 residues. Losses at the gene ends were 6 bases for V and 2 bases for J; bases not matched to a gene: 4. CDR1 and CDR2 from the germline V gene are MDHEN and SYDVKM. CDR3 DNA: TGTGCCAGCAGGAATACAGGGGCCTACGAGCAGTACTTC. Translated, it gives CASRNTGAYEQYF.

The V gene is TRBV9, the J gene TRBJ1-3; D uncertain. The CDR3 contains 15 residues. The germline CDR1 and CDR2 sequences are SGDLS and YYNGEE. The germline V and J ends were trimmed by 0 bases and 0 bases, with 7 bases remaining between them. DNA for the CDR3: TGTGCCAGCAGCGTAGATTTTAGCTCTGGAAACACCATATATTTT. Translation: CASSVDFSSGNTIYF.

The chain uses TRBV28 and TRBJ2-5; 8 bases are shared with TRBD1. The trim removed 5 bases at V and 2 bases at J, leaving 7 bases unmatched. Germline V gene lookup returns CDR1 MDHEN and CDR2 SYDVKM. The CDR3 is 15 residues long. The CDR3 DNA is TGTGCCAGCAGTAAAGGACAGGGTCGACAAGAGACCCAGTACTTC. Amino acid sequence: CASSKGQGRQETQYF. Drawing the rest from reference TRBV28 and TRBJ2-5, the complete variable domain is DVKVTQSSRYLVKRTGEKVFLECVQDMDHENMFWYRQDPGLGLRLIYFSYDVKMKEKGDIPEGYSVSREKKERFSLILESASTNQTSMYLCASSKGQGRQETQYFGPGTRLLVL.

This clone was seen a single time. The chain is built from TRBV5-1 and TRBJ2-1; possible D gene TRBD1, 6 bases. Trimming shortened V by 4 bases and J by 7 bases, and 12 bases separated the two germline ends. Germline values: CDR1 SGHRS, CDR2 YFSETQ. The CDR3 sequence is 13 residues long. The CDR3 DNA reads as TGCGCCAGCAGCGTGGGGGCGACAAATGAGCAGTTCTTC. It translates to CASSVGATNEQFF.

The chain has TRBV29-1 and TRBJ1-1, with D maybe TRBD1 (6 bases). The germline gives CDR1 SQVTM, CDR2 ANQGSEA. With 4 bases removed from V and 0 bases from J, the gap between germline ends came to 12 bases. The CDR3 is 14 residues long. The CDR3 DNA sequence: TGCAGCGTTGCTCGTAGGGGGATGAACACTGAAGCTTTCTTT. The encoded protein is CSVARRGMNTEAFF.

This CDR3 is CASTGRTSGTDTQYF. The CDR3 DNA reads TGTGCCAGCACCGGGAGGACTAGCGGCACAGATACGCAGTATTTT. V gene TRBV27 combines with J gene TRBJ2-3, with TRBD2 identical over 9 bases. The V and J ends lost 7 bases and 1 base, in that order; junction bases with no gene match: 6. The germline gives CDR1 MNHEY, CDR2 SMNVEV (reference sequence). CDR3 length: 15 residues.

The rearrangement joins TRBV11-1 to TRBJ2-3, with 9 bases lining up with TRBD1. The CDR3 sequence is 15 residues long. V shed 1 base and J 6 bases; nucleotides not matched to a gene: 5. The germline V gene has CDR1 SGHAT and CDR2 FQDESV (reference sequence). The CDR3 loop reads CASSLGGQGRDTQYF. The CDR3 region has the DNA TGTGCCAGCAGCTTAGGGGGACAGGGTCGGGATACGCAGTATTTT.

CDR3 nucleotide sequence: TGTGCCACCAGCAGACAGGCTTATAGCAATCAGCCCCAGCATTTT. Amino acid sequence: CATSRQAYSNQPQHF. The chain has TRBV15 and TRBJ1-5; unclear D gene. CDR1 is LNHNV, CDR2 YYDKDF, per germline (reference sequence). Trimming shortened V by 2 bases and J by 0 bases, and 8 bases separated the two germline ends. The CDR3 totals 15 residues.

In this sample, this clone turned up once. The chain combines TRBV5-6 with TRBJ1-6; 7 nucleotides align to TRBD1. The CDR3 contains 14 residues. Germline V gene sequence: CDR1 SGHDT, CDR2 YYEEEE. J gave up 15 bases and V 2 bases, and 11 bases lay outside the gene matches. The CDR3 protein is CASSFDRAGLGLHF. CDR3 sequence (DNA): TGTGCCAGCAGCTTCGACAGGGCAGGTCTAGGCCTCCACTTT.

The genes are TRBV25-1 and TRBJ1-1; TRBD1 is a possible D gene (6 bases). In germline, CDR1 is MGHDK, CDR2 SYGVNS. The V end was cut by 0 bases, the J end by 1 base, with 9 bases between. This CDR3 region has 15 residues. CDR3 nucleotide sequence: TGTGCCAGCAGTGAATATGGGGGCGAGAACACTGAAGCTTTCTTT. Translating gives CASSEYGGENTEAFF.

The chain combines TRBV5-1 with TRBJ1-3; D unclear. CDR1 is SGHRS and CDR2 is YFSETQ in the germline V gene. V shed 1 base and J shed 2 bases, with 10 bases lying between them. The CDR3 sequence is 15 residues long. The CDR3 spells CASSLRSSAGNTIYF. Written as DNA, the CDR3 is TGCGCCAGCAGCTTGCGGTCCAGCGCTGGAAACACCATATATTTT.

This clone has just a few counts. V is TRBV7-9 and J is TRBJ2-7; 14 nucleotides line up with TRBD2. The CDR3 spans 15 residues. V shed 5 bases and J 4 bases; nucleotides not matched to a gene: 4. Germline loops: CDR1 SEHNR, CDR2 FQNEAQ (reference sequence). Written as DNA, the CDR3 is TGTGCCAGCAGCACCCGGACTAGCGGGAGGTACGAGCAGTACTTC. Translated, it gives CASSTRTSGRYEQYF.

The CDR3 reads CASRKFGDEKLFF. CDR3 in DNA: TGTGCCAGCAGGAAATTCGGTGATGAAAAACTGTTTTTT. The genes are TRBV27 and TRBJ1-4; D gene unclear. The CDR3 has 13 residues. Looked up from germline, CDR1 is MNHEY and CDR2 is SMNVEV (reference sequence). Trimming took 6 bases from V and 6 from J, leaving 11 bases between them.

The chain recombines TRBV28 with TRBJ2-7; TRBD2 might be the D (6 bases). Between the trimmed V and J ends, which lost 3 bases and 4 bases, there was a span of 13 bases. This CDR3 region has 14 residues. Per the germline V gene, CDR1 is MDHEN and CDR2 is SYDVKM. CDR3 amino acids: CASSLSGVGYEQYF. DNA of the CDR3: TGTGCCAGCAGTTTGTCGGGGGTGGGGTACGAGCAGTACTTC.

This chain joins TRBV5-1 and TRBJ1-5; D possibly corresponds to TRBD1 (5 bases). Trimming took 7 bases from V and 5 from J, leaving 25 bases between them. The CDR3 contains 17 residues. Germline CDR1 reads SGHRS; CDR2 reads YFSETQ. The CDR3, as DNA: TGCGCCAGCCACCACCTGCCCGAAGACAGATCCGATCAGCCCCAGCATTTT. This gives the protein CASHHLPEDRSDQPQHF.

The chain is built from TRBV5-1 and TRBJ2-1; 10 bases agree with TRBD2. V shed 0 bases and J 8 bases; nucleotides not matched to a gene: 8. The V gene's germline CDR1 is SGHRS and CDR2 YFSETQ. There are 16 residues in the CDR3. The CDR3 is CASSLDVPSGSDEQFF. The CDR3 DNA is TGCGCCAGCAGCTTGGACGTGCCTAGCGGGAGCGATGAGCAGTTCTTC. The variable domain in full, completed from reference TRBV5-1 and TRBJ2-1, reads KAGVTQTPRYLIKTRGQQVTLSCSPISGHRSVSWYQQTPGQGLQFLFEYFSETQRNKGNFPGRFSGRQFSNSRSEMNVSTLELGDSALYLCASSLDVPSGSDEQFFGPGTRLTVL.

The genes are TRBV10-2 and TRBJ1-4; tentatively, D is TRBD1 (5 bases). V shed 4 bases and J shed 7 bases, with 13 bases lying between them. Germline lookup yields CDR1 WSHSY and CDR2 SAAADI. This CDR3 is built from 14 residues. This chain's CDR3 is CASSALRTTEKLFF. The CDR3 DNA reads TGCGCCAGCAGTGCGTTACGGACAACTGAAAAACTGTTTTTT.

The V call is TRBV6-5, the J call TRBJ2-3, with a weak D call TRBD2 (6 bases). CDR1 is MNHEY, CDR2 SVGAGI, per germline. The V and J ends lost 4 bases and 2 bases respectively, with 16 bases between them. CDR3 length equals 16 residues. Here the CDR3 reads CASSWGAGPNTDTQYF. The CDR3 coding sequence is TGTGCCAGCAGTTGGGGTGCGGGGCCGAACACAGATACGCAGTATTTT.

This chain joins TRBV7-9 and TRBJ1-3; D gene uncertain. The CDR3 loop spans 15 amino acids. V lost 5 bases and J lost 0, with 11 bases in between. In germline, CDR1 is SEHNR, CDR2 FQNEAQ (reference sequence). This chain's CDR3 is CASSPRDPSGNTIYF. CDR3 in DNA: TGTGCCAGCAGCCCCCGGGATCCCTCTGGAAACACCATATATTTT. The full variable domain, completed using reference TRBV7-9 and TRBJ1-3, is DTGVSQNPRHKITKRGQNVTFRCDPISEHNRLYWYRQTLGQGPEFLTYFQNEAQLEKSRLLSDRFSAERPKGSFSTLEIQRTEQGDSAMYLCASSPRDPSGNTIYFGEGSWLTVV.

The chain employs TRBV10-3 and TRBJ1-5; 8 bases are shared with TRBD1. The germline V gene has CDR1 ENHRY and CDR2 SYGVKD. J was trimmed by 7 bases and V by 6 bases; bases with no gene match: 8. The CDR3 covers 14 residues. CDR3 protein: CAISSGTGGQPQHF. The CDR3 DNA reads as TGTGCCATCAGCTCCGGGACAGGTGGACAGCCCCAGCATTTT.

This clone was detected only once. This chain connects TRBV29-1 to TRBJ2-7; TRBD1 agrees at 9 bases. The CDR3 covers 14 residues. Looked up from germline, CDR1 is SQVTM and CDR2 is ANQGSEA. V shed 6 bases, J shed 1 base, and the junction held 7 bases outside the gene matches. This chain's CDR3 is CSVESGTGSYEQYF. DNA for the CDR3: TGCAGCGTCGAATCCGGGACAGGGTCCTACGAGCAGTACTTC.